The entry below gives a single T cell receptor (beta chain) sequence along with its context. The antigen is not known. The CDR3 has 14 amino acids. Per the germline V gene, CDR1 is SNHLY and CDR2 is FYNNEI. After removal of 7 bases from V and 4 bases from J, the junction contained 6 bases not matched to a gene. This record belongs to a study of beta chain features in type 1 diabetes. About the study: Patients looked much like healthy donors when it came to age, gender and cell yields. Overall study results and limits: All four CD4+ subsets from Type 1 diabetes patients carried moderately but significantly shorter TCRB CDR3s.

The isolated RNA, all of it, was reverse transcribed, so expressed TCRB transcripts were what got sequenced. Around 3.57 million reads was the average for naive, central memory and regulatory T cell samples. The data were produced by immunoSEQ multiplex PCR, yet TCRdb's version contains in-frame clones alone and is incomplete. Here the sample spans approximately 170,000 clones, 7.8% being singletons. The collection from each donor was one heparinised blood draw averaging about 116 mL. This sequence joins TRBV2 and TRBJ1-5; TRBD1 aligns across 8 bases. Sequencing input: central memory CD4+ T cells from blood. The clonotype originates from a woman aged 40 to 50 with type 1 diabetes. CDR3 loop: CASTDRGRNQPQHF. The CDR3 DNA reads as TGTGCCAGCACCGACAGGGGACGTAATCAGCCCCAGCATTTT.